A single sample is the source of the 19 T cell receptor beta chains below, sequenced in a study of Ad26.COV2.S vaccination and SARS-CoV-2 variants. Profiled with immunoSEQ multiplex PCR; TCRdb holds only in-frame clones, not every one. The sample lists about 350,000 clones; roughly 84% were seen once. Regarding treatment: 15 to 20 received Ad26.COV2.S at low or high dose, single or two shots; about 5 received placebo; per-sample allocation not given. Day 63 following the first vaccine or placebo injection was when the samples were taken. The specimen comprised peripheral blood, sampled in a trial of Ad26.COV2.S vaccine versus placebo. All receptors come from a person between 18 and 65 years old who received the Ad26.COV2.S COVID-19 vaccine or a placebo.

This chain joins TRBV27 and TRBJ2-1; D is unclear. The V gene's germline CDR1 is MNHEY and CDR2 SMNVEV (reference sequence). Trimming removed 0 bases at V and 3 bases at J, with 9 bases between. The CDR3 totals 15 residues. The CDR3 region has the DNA TGTGCCAGCAGTTTATCGAGCCCGATCTACAATGAGCAGTTCTTC. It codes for CASSLSSPIYNEQFF.

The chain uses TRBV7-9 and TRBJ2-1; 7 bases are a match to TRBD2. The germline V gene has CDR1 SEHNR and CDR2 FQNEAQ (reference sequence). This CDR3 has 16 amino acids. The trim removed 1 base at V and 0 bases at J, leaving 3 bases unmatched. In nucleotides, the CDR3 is TGTGCCAGCAGCTTAGGGTCGGGGGGCTCCTACAATGAGCAGTTCTTC. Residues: CASSLGSGGSYNEQFF. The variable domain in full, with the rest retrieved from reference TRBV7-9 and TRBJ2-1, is DTGVSQNPRHKITKRGQNVTFRCDPISEHNRLYWYRQTLGQGPEFLTYFQNEAQLEKSRLLSDRFSAERPKGSFSTLEIQRTEQGDSAMYLCASSLGSGGSYNEQFFGPGTRLTVL.

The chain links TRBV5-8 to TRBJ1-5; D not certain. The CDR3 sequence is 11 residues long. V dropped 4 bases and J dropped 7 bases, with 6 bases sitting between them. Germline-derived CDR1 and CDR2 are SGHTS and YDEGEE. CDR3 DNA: TGTGCCAGCAGCCCTGGGCAGCCCCAGCATTTT. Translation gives CASSPGQPQHF.

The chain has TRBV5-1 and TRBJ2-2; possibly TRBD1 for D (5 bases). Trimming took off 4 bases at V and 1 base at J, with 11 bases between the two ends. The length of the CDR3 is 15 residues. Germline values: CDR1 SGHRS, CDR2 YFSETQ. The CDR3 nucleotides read TGCGCCAGCAGCCCGCTTCAGGGGAACACCGGGGAGCTGTTTTTT. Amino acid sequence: CASSPLQGNTGELFF.

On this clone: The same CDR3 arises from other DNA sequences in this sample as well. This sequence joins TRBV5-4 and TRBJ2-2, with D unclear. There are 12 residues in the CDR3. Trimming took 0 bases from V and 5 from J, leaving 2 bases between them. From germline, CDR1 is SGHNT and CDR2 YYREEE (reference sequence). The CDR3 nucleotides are TGTGCCAGCAGCTTGGAGACCGGGGAGCTGTTTTTT. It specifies CASSLETGELFF.

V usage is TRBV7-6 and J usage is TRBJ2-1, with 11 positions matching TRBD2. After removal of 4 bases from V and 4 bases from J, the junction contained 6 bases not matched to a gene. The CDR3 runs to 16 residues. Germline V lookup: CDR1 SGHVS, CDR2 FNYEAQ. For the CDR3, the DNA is TGTGCCAGCAGCTCCCTGACTAGCGGGGCTTACAATGAGCAGTTCTTC. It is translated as CASSSLTSGAYNEQFF.

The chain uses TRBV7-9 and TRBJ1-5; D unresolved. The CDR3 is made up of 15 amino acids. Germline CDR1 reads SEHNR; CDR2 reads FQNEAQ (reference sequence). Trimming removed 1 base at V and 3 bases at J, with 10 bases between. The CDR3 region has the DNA TGTGCCAGCAGCTTAGACGGTGGAATCAATCAGCCCCAGCATTTT. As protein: CASSLDGGINQPQHF.

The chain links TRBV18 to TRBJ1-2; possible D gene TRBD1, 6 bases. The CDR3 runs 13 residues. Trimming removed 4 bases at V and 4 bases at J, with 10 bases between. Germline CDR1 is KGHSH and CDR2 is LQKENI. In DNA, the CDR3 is TGTGCCAGCTCACAGGGAGGGGGCTATGGCTACACCTTC. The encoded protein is CASSQGGGYGYTF.

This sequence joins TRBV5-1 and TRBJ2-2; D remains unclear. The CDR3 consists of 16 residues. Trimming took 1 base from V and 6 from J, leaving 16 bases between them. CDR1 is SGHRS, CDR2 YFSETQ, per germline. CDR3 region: CASSLYGEVQSGELFF. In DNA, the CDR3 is TGCGCCAGCAGCTTGTATGGAGAGGTACAATCCGGGGAGCTGTTTTTT.

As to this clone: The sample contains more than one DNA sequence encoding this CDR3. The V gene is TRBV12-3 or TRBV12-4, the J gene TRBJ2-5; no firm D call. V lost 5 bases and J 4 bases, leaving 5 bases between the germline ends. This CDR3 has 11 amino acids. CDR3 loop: CASSVRETQYF. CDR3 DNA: TGTGCCAGCAGTGTTAGAGAGACCCAGTACTTC.

For the CDR3, the DNA is TGTGCCAGCACCGGGGCAGGGGTGAACACTGAAGCTTTCTTT. This gives the protein CASTGAGVNTEAFF. The rearrangement links TRBV2 to TRBJ1-1, with D tentatively TRBD1 (6 bases). The CDR3 totals 14 residues. V dropped 7 bases and J dropped 0 bases, with 12 bases sitting between them. Germline loops: CDR1 SNHLY, CDR2 FYNNEI.

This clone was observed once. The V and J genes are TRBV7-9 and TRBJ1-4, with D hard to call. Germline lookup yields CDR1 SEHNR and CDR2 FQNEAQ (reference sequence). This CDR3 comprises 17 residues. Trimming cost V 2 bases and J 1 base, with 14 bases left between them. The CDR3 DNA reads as TGTGCCAGCAGCTTATGGATCCAGAGTTTAACTAATGAAAAACTGTTTTTT. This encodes CASSLWIQSLTNEKLFF.

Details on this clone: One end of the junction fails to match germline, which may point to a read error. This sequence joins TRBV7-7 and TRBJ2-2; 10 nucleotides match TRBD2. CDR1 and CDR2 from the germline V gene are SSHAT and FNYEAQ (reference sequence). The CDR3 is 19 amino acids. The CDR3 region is CASSSWGSGGFANTGELFF. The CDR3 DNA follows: TGTGCTAGCAGCTCCTGGGGTAGCGGGGGGTTCGCGAACACCGGGGAGCTGTTTTTT.

The CDR3 nucleotides read TGTGCCACCAGTGACCAAAGGACCCGGCACACAGATACGCAGTATTTT. It translates to CATSDQRTRHTDTQYF. The chain has TRBV24-1 and TRBJ2-3; D gene ambiguous. V shed 4 bases and J shed 2 bases, with 15 bases lying between them. The V gene's germline CDR1 is KGHDR and CDR2 SFDVKD. This CDR3 contains 16 residues.

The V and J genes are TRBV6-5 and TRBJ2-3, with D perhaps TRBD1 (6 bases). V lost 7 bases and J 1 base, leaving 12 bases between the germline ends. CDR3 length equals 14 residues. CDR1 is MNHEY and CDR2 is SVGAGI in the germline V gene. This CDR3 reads CASNKQGGTDTQYF. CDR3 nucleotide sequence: TGTGCCAGCAATAAACAGGGCGGCACAGATACGCAGTATTTT.

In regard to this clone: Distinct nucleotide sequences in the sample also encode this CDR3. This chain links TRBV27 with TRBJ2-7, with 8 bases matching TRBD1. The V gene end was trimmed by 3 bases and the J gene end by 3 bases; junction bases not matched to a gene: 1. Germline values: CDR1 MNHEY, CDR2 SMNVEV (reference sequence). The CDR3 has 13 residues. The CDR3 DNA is TGTGCCAGCAGTTTTGGACAGGGCTACGAGCAGTACTTC. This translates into CASSFGQGYEQYF.

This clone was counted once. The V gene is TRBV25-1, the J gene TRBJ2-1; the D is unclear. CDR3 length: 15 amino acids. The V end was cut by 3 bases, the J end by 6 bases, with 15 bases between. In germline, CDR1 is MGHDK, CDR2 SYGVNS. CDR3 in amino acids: CASSDPGVIANEQFF. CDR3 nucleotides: TGTGCCAGCAGTGACCCAGGCGTCATAGCCAATGAGCAGTTCTTC.

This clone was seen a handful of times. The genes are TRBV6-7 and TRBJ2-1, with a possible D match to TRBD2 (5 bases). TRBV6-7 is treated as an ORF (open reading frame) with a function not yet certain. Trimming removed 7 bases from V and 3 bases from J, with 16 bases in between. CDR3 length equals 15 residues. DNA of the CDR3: TGTGCCAGCATCCCGGGCAGCGAGGGCTACAATGAGCAGTTCTTC. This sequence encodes CASIPGSEGYNEQFF.

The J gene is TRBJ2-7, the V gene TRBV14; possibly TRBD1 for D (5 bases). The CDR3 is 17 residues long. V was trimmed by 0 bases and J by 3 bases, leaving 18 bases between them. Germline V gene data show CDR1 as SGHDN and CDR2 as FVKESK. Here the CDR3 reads CASSQDQGAKFNYEQYF. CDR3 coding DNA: TGTGCCAGCAGCCAAGATCAGGGCGCGAAGTTCAACTACGAGCAGTACTTC.